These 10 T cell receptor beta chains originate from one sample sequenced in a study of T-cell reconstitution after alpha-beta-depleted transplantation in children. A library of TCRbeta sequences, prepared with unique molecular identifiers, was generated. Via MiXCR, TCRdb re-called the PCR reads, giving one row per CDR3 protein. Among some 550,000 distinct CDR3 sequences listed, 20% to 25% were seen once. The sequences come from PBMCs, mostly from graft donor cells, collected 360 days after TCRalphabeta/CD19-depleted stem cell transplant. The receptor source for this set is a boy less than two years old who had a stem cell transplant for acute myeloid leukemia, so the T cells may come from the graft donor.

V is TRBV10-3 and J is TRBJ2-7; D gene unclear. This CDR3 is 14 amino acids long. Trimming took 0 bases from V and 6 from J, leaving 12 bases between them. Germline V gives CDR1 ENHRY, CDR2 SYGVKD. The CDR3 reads CAISESEGRVEQYF. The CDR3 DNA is TGTGCCATCAGTGAGTCAGAAGGTCGGGTCGAGCAGTACTTC.

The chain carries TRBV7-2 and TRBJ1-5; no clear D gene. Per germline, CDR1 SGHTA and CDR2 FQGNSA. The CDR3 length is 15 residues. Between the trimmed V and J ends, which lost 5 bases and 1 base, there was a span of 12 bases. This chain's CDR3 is CASSVVRASNQPQHF. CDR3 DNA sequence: TGTGCCAGCAGCGTCGTGAGGGCGAGCAATCAGCCCCAGCATTTT.

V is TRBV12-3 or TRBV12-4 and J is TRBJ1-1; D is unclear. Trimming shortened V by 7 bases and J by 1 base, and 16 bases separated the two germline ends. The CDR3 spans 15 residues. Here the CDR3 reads CASIPYRGGNTEAFF. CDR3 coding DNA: TGTGCCAGCATTCCCTACAGAGGAGGGAACACTGAAGCTTTCTTT.

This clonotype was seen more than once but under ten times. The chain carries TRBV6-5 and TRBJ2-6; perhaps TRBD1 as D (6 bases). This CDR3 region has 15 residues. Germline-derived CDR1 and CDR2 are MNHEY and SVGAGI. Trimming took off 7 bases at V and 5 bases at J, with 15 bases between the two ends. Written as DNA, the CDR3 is TGTGCCAGCACCAAACAGGGTAGCAGGGCCAACGTCCTGACTTTC. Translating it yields CASTKQGSRANVLTF.

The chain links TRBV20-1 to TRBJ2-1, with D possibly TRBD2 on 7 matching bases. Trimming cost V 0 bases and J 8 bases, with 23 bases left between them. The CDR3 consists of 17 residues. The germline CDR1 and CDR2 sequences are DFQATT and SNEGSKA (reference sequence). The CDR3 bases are TGCAGTGCTAGAGATCCCCCGGCCAGGGAGGGACATTATGAGCAGTTCTTC. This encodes CSARDPPAREGHYEQFF.

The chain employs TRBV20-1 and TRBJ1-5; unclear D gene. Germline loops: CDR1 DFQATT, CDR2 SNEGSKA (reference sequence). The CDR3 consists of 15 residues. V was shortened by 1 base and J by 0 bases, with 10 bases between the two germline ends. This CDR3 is CSARARLNSNQPQHF. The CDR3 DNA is TGCAGTGCTAGAGCTCGACTAAATAGCAATCAGCCCCAGCATTTT.

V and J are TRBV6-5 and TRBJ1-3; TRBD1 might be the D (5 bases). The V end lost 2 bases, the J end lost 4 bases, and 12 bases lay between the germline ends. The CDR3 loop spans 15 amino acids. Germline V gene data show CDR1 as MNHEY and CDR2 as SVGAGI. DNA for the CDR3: TGTGCCAGCAGTTACCCCAGAGGGGTGGGAAACACCATATATTTT. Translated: CASSYPRGVGNTIYF.

The CDR3 spells CASSSQRLAGGPYSTDTQYF. CDR3 DNA: TGTGCCAGCAGCTCTCAAAGACTAGCGGGGGGCCCATACTCCACAGATACGCAGTATTTT. V and J are TRBV7-3 and TRBJ2-3; 13 bases agree with TRBD2. The CDR3 runs 20 residues. J lost 2 bases, V lost 4 bases, and 15 bases had no gene match. The germline CDR1 and CDR2 sequences are SGHTA and FQGTGA. Using reference TRBV7-3 and TRBJ2-3 for the parts outside the CDR3, the full variable domain is GAGVSQTPSNKVTEKGKYVELRCDPISGHTALYWYRQSLGQGPEFLIYFQGTGAADDSGLPNDRFFAVRPEGSVSTLKIQRTERGDSAVYLCASSSQRLAGGPYSTDTQYFGPGTRLTVL.

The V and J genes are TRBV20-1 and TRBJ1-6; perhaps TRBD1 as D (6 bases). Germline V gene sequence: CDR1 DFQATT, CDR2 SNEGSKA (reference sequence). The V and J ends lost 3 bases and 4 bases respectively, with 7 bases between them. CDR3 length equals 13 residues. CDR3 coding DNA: TGCAGTGCTAGGGACAGTTATAATTCACCCCTCCACTTT. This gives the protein CSARDSYNSPLHF.

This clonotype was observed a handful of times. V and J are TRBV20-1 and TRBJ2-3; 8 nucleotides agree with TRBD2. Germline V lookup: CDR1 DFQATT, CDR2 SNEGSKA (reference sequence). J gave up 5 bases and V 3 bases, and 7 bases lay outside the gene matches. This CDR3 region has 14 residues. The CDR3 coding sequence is TGCAGTGCTAGCGCAGGCGGGGGGATAGATACGCAGTATTTT. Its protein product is CSASAGGGIDTQYF.